This note documents a single TCR beta chain sequence. Produced via immunoSEQ multiplex PCR; TCRdb's table is partial and in-frame only. This table has fewer than 400,000 clones, roughly 90% appearing once. Categorization into cohorts depended on clinical history that participants reported. Recovered status applied to Cohort 3 donors who had two consecutive negative PCRs. It also applied to those with clearance or with symptom resolution. These data are taken from a study of blood T cell repertoires in COVID-19. Study details: In each case, the material was cDNA or gDNA derived from T cells, B-cell-depleted T cells, or PBMCs.

The CDR3 contains 16 residues. Germline-derived CDR1 and CDR2 are KGHDR and SFDVKD. V was clipped by 0 bases and J by 2 bases; unmatched bases: 3. The sequenced material came from PBMCs or T cells enriched from blood (not recorded which). The sequence was obtained from a woman between 25 and 40 years old who had recovered from COVID-19. The rearrangement links TRBV24-1 to TRBJ2-5, with 9 bases fitting TRBD2. CDR3 coding DNA: TGTGCCACCAGTGATTTGAAGCGGGGGGTTCAAGAGACCCAGTACTTC. Protein product: CATSDLKRGVQETQYF.